This record covers a single TCR beta chain. Using immunoSEQ multiplex PCR, the repertoire was profiled, and TCRdb retains in-frame clones only, with some absent. The sample consists of about 64,000 clones, more than 75% of them appearing once. This sample was included in a study of blood T cell repertoires in COVID-19. Study context: COVID-19 samples, acute and convalescent, were from the United States, Italy and Spain. In each case, the material was cDNA or gDNA derived from T cells, B-cell-depleted T cells, or PBMCs.

CDR1 is LNHDA and CDR2 is SQIVND in the germline V gene (reference sequence). Trimming removed 7 bases from V and 0 bases from J; junction bases left unmatched: 7. CDR3 size: 16 residues. The genes are TRBV19 and TRBJ1-4, with 8 bases aligning to TRBD1. The sample comprised peripheral blood. This clonotype was obtained from a man aged 45 to 65 with active COVID-19. The CDR3 sequence is CASKRDRSATNEKLFF. The CDR3 DNA reads as TGTGCCAGTAAAAGGGACAGGAGTGCAACTAATGAAAAACTGTTTTTT.